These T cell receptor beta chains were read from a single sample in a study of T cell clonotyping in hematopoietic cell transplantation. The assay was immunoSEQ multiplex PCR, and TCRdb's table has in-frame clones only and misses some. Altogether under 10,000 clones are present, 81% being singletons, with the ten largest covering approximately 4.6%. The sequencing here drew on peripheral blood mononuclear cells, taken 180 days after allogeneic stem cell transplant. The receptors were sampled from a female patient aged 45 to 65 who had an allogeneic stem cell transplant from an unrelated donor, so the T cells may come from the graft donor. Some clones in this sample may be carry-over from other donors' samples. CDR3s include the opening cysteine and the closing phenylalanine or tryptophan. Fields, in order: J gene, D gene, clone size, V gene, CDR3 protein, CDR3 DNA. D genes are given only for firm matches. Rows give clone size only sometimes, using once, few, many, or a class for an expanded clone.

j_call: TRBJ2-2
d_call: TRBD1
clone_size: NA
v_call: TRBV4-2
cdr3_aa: CASSQQGASGELFF
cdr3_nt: TGTGCCAGCAGCCAACAGGGGGCGTCCGGGGAGCTGTTTTTT

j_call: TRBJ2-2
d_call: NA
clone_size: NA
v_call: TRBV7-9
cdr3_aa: CASSLLGGTSWNTGELFF
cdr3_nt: TGTGCCAGCAGCTTACTCGGAGGGACGTCCTGGAACACCGGGGAGCTGTTTTTT

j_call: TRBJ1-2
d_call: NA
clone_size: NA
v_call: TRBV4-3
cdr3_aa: CASSQEKGVPSYGYTF
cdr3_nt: TGCGCCAGCAGCCAAGAAAAAGGGGTCCCCAGCTATGGCTACACCTTC

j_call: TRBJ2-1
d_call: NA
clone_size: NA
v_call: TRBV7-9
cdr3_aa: CASSLVEGEQFF
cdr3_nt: TGTGCCAGCAGCTTAGTGGAGGGCGAGCAGTTCTTC

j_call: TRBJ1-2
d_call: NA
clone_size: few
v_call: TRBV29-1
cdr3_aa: CSVRSISGGYTF
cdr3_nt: TGCAGCGTCCGGAGCATCTCCGGCGGCTACACCTTC

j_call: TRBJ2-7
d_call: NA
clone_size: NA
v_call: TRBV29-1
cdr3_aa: CSVEDLKGPGEQYF
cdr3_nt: TGCAGCGTTGAAGATCTTAAAGGTCCCGGCGAGCAGTACTTC

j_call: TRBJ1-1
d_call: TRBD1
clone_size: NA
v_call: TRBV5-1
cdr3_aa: CASSQDREKPEAFF
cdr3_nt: TGCGCCAGCAGCCAAGACAGGGAGAAGCCTGAAGCTTTCTTT

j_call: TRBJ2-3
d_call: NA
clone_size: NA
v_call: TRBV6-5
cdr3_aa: CASALDSTDTQYF
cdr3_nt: TGTGCCAGCGCCCTGGACAGCACAGATACGCAGTATTTT

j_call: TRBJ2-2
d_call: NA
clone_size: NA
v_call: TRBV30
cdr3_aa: CAWISRDTGELFF
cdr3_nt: TGTGCCTGGATCAGCAGGGACACCGGGGAGCTGTTTTTT

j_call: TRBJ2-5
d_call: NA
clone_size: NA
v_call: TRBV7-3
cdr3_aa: CASSLTAGETQYF
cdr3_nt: TGTGCCAGCAGCTTAACCGCGGGGGAGACCCAGTACTTC

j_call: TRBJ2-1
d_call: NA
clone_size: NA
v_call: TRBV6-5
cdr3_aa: CASSYDGSYNEQFF
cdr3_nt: TGTGCCAGCAGTTACGACGGCTCCTACAATGAGCAGTTCTTC

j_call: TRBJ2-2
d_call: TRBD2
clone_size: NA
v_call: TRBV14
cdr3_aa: CASSQGLAGLYGELFF
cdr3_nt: TGTGCCAGCAGCCAAGGACTAGCGGGGCTATACGGGGAGCTGTTTTTT

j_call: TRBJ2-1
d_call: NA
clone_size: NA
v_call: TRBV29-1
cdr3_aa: CSVGPRGGYNEQFF
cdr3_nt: TGCAGCGTTGGCCCCAGGGGCGGCTACAATGAGCAGTTCTTC

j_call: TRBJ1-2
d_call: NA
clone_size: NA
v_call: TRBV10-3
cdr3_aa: CAISGESSGYTF
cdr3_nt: TGTGCCATCAGTGGCGAGAGTAGCGGCTACACCTTC

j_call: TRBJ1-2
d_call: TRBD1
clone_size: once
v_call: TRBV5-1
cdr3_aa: CASSQRTGANYGYTF
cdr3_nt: TGCGCCAGCAGCCAGAGGACAGGGGCTAACTATGGCTACACCTTC

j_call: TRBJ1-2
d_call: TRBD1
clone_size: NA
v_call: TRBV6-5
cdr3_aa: CASRKQGAAYGYTF
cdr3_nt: TGTGCCAGCAGAAAACAGGGGGCCGCGTATGGCTACACCTTC

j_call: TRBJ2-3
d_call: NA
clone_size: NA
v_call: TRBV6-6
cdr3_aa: CASSYLEGTDTQYF
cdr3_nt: TGTGCCAGCAGTTATCTGGAGGGCACAGATACGCAGTATTTT

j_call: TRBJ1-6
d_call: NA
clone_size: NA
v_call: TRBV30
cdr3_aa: CAAGRSNSPLHF
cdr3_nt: TGTGCCGCGGGACGGAGTAATTCACCCCTCCACTTT

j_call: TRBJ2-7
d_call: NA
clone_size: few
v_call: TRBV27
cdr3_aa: CASSLGGSSSYEQYF
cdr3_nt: TGTGCCAGCAGTTTAGGTGGGAGCTCCTCCTACGAGCAGTACTTC

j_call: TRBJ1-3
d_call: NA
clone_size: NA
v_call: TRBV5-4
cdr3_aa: CASSFGGGDSGNTIYF
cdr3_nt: TGTGCCAGCAGCTTTGGGGGCGGGGACTCTGGAAACACCATATATTTT

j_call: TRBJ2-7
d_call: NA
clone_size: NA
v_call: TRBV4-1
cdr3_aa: CASSVQGRSYEQYF
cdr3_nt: TGCGCCAGCAGCGTACAGGGTAGGAGCTACGAGCAGTACTTC

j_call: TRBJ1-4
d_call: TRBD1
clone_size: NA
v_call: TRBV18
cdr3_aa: CASSRGQLNEKLFF
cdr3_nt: TGTGCCAGCTCACGGGGACAGCTTAATGAAAAACTGTTTTTT

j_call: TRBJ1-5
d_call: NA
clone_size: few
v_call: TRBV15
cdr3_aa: CATGSGKPQHF
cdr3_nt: TGTGCCACGGGTTCGGGGAAGCCCCAGCATTTT

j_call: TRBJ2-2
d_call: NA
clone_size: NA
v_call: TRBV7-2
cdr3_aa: CASSKGGGGTGELFF
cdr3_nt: TGTGCCAGCAGCAAGGGAGGGGGAGGGACCGGGGAGCTGTTTTTT

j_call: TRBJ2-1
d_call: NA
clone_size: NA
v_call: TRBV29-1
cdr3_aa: CSVEDRSRPTYNEQFF
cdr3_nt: TGCAGCGTTGAAGATCGTAGCAGGCCTACCTACAATGAGCAGTTCTTC

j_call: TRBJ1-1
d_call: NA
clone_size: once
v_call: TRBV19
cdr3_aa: CASSIGNRAGDTEAFF
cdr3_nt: TGTGCCAGTAGTATAGGGAACAGGGCCGGGGACACTGAAGCTTTCTTT

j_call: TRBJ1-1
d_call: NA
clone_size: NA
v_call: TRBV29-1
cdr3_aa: CSVVSEEAFF
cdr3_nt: TGCAGCGTTGTGTCAGAAGAAGCTTTCTTT

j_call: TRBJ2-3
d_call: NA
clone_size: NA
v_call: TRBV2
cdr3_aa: CASISDNGQADTQYF
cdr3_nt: TGTGCCAGCATTTCCGACAACGGCCAGGCAGATACGCAGTATTTT